This TCR beta chain was identified in a study of neoadjuvant nivolumab and ipilimumab in lung cancer. The wider study: Patients got nivolumab 3 mg/kg on days 1, 15 and 29; combination added ipilimumab 1 mg/kg day 1.

This clone has a single count. Its matching antigen is unknown. Measured with immunoSEQ multiplex PCR; TCRdb has only the in-frame clones, and not every one. The sample gives about 7,000 clones, approximately 88% of which show up once; roughly 4.5% is in the top ten. General observations from the study: Only a single major-pathologic-response sample was available for clonality analysis. Higher pretherapy blood TCR richness went with higher resected-tumor richness.

CDR1 is SGHRS and CDR2 is YFSETQ in the germline V gene. Trimming removed 0 bases from V and 2 bases from J, with 2 bases in between. This CDR3 region has 12 residues. The V gene is TRBV5-1, the J gene TRBJ1-2; no firm D call. Specimen: tumor tissue, collected after neoadjuvant nivolumab, alone or with ipilimumab, at or shortly before surgery. This clonotype was sampled from an adult with non-small cell lung cancer. The DNA of the CDR3 is TGCGCCAGCAGCTTGGGGAACTATGGCTACACCTTC. It translates to CASSLGNYGYTF. Using reference TRBV5-1 and TRBJ1-2 for the parts outside the CDR3, the full variable domain is KAGVTQTPRYLIKTRGQQVTLSCSPISGHRSVSWYQQTPGQGLQFLFEYFSETQRNKGNFPGRFSGRQFSNSRSEMNVSTLELGDSALYLCASSLGNYGYTFGSGTRLTVV.